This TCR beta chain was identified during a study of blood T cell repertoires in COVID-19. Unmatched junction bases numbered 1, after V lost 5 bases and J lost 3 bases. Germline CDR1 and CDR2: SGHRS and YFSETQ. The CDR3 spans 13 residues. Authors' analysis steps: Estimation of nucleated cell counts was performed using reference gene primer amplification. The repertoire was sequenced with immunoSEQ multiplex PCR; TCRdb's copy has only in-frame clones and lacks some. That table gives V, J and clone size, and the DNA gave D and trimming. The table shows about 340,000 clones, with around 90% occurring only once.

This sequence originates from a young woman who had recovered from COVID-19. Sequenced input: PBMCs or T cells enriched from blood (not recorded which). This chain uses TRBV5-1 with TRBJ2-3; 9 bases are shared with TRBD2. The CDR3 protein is CASRLAGTDTQYF. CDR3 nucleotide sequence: TGCGCCAGCAGGCTAGCGGGAACAGATACGCAGTATTTT.